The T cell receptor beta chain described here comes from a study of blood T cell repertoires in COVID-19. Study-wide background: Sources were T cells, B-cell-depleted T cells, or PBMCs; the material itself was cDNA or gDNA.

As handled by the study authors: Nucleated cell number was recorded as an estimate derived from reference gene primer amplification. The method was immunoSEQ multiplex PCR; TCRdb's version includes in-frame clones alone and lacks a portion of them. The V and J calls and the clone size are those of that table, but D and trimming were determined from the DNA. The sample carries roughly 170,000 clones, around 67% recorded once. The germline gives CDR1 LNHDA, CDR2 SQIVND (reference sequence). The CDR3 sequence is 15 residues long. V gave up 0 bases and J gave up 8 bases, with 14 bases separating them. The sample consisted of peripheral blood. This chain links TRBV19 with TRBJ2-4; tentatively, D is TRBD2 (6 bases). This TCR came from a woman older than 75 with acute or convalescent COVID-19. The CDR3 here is CASSIDPAGRDIQYF. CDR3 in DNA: TGTGCCAGTAGTATAGACCCCGCGGGGCGGGACATTCAGTACTTC.